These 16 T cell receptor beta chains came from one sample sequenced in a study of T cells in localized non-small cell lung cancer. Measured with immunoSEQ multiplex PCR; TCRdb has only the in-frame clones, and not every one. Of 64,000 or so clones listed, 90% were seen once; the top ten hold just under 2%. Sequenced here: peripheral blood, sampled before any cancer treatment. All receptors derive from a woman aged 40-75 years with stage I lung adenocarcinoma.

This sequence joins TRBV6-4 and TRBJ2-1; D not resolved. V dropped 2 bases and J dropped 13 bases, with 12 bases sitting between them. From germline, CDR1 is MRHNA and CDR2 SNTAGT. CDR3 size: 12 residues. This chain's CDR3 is CASSDTGADQFF. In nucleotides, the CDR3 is TGTGCCAGCAGTGACACGGGCGCAGATCAGTTCTTC.

For the CDR3, the DNA is TGTGCCAGCAGTCTTCGTACAGGGATCAGTACAGATACGCAGTATTTT. This sequence encodes CASSLRTGISTDTQYF. The chain employs TRBV27 and TRBJ2-3; TRBD1 is a possible D gene (6 bases). V dropped 5 bases and J dropped 3 bases, with 18 bases sitting between them. The CDR3 is made up of 16 amino acids. The germline gives CDR1 MNHEY, CDR2 SMNVEV (reference sequence).

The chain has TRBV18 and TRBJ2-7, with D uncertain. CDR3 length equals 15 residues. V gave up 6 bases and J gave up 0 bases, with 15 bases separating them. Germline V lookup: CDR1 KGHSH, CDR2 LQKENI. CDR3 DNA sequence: TGTGCCAGCTCGAAGGTGGCCTTAAGCTCCTACGAGCAGTACTTC. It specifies CASSKVALSSYEQYF.

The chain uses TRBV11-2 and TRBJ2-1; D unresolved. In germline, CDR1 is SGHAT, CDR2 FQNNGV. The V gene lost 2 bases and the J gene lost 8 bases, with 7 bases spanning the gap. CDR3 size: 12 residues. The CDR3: CASSLSQYEQFF. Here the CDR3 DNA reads TGTGCCAGCAGCTTATCCCAGTATGAGCAGTTCTTC.

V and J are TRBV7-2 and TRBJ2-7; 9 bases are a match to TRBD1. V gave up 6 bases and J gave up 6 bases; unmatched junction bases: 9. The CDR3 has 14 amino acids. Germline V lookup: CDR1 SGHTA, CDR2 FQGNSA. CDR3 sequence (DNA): TGTGCCAGCAGTAATACAGGGGGCGGGCGCGAGCAGTACTTC. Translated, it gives CASSNTGGGREQYF.

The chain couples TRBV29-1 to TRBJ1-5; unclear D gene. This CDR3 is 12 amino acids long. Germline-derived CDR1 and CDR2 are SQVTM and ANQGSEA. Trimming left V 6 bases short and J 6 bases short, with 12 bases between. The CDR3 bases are TGCAGCGTGGGGAGGGTGGGTCAGCCCCAGCATTTT. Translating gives CSVGRVGQPQHF.

The CDR3: CASNPDRGGNQPQHF. For the CDR3, the DNA is TGTGCCAGCAACCCGGACAGGGGGGGAAATCAGCCCCAGCATTTT. The chain joins TRBV2 to TRBJ1-5, with TRBD1 matching 10 bases. This CDR3 spans 15 amino acids. The J segment lost 4 bases and the V segment lost 7 bases, leaving 7 bases of the junction unmatched. The germline V gene has CDR1 SNHLY and CDR2 FYNNEI.

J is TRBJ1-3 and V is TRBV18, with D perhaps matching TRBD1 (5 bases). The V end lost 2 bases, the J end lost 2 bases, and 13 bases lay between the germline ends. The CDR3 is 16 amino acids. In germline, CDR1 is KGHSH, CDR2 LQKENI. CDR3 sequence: CASSPTEGRTGNTIYF. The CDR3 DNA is TGTGCCAGCTCACCAACAGAGGGACGGACTGGAAACACCATATATTTT.

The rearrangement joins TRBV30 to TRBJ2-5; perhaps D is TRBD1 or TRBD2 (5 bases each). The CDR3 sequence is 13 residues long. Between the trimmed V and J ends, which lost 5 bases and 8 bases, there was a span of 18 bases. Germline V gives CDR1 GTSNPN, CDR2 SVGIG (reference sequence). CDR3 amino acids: CAWAGPGRKTQYF. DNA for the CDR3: TGTGCCTGGGCCGGACCGGGACGTAAAACCCAGTACTTC.

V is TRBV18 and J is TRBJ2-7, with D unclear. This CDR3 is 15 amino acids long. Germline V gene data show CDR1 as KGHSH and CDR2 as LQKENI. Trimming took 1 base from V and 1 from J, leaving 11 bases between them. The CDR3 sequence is CASSPQPTESYEQYF. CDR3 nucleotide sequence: TGTGCCAGCTCACCACAACCTACGGAATCCTACGAGCAGTACTTC.

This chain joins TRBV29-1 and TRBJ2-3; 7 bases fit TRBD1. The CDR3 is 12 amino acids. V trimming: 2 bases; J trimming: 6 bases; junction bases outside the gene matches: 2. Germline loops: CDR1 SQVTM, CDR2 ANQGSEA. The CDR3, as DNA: TGCAGCGTTGAAACAGGGGCGGATACGCAGTATTTT. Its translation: CSVETGADTQYF.

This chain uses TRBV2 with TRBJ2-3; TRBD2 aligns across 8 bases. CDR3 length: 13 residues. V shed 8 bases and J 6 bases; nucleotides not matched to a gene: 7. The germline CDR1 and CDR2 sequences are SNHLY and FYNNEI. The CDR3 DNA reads TGTGCCAGCCTTGGGCCGGGAGGGGATACGCAGTATTTT. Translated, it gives CASLGPGGDTQYF.

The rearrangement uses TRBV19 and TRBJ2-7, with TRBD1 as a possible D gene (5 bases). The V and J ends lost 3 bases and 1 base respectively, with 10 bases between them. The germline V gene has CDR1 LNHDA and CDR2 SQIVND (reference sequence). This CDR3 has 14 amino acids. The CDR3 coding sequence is TGTGCCAGTAGTATGAAGGGGCCATCCTACGAGCAGTACTTC. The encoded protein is CASSMKGPSYEQYF. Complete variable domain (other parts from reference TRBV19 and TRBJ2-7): DGGITQSPKYLFRKEGQNVTLSCEQNLNHDAMYWYRQDPGQGLRLIYYSQIVNDFQKGDIAEGYSVSREKKESFPLTVTSAQKNPTAFYLCASSMKGPSYEQYFGPGTRLTVT.

The CDR3 here is CASSLGRIGGVYGYTF. CDR3 bases: TGTGCCAGCAGCCTAGGGAGGATAGGGGGCGTCTATGGCTACACCTTC. This sequence joins TRBV11-2 and TRBJ1-2, with 7 bases matching TRBD1. J gave up 4 bases and V 5 bases, and 13 bases lay outside the gene matches. The CDR3 runs 16 residues. Germline-derived CDR1 and CDR2 are SGHAT and FQNNGV. Filled out from reference TRBV11-2 and TRBJ1-2, the complete variable domain reads EAGVAQSPRYKIIEKRQSVAFWCNPISGHATLYWYQQILGQGPKLLIQFQNNGVVDDSQLPKDRFSAERLKGVDSTLKIQPAKLEDSAVYLCASSLGRIGGVYGYTFGSGTRLTVV.

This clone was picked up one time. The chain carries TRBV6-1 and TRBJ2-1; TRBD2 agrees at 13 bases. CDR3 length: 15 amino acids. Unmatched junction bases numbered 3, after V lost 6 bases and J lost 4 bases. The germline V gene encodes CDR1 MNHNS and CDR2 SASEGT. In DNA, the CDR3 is TGTGCCAGCAGGCCGGGACTAGCGGGATACAATGAGCAGTTCTTC. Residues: CASRPGLAGYNEQFF.

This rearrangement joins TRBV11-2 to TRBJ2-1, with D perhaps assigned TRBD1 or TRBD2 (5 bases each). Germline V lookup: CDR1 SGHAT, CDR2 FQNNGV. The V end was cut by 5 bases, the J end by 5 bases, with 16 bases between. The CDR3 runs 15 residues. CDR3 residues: CASSAPRGRHNEQFF. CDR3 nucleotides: TGTGCCAGCAGCGCTCCACGGGGCCGCCACAATGAGCAGTTCTTC.